The text below deals with one T cell receptor beta chain. Its specificity is not known. The entry originates in a study of blood T cells in healthy people across ages. Findings of the study overall: Per million T cells, TCR beta diversity dropped roughly linearly as age increased.

The use of a sample-barcoded 5' primer and a J-beta primer mix characterized a second PCR of about 7 to 12 cycles. The authors tagged each cDNA molecule using a template-switch adaptor with 12 random nucleotides. One entry per CDR3 protein, called by TCRdb with MiXCR from the 5' RACE reads. The sample yields 800,000 or so distinct CDR3 sequences, 20% to 25% seen once. In addition, the sample was reused for a study of T cells of mothers and their children. From that report: Extracted RNA, in its entirety, went into cDNA synthesis at about 1.5 ug per 15 ul. Each mother gave over 8.5 million TCR beta CDR3 reads; each child, around 2.8 million.

Material for sequencing was blood. This receptor was taken from a boy aged 10-17 years in good health.

The CDR3 bases are TGTGCCACCAGTGATTTAAGGGGCACGTCCAGGGAGACCCAGTACTTC. It yields the protein CATSDLRGTSRETQYF. The chain employs TRBV24-1 and TRBJ2-5; possibly TRBD1 for D (5 bases). V was clipped by 1 base and J by 5 bases, with 16 bases between them. Germline CDR1 and CDR2: KGHDR and SFDVKD. The CDR3 extends over 16 amino acids.